What follows describes a single TCR beta chain. The CDR3 has 13 residues. V gave up 2 bases and J gave up 10 bases, with 9 bases separating them. Germline loops: CDR1 MNHEY, CDR2 SMNVEV (reference sequence). This entry is derived from a study of blood T cell repertoires in COVID-19. Using immunoSEQ multiplex PCR, the repertoire was profiled, and TCRdb retains in-frame clones only, with some absent. Of approximately 160,000 clones listed, roughly 88% were seen once; the top ten hold less than 3.5%. The V call is TRBV27, the J call TRBJ1-6; D is uncertain. This sequence was found in a woman in her sixties with acute or convalescent COVID-19. The sequenced material came from peripheral blood. CDR3 coding DNA: TGTGCCAGCAGTTTACAGGTTCCGTCACCCCTCCACTTT. Translating gives CASSLQVPSPLHF.